Below are 28 T cell receptor beta chains sequenced from a single sample in a study of blood T cell repertoires in COVID-19. Clones were read by immunoSEQ multiplex PCR, and TCRdb kept only the in-frame ones, dropping some. The data show 250,000 to 300,000 clones, 80% to 85% seen once. Sequenced material: PBMCs or T cells enriched from blood (not recorded which). These receptors all come from a man aged 35-49 years who had been exposed to COVID-19.

J is TRBJ1-6 and V is TRBV27; D might be TRBD1 (5 bases). Germline lookup yields CDR1 MNHEY and CDR2 SMNVEV (reference sequence). The CDR3 is 14 residues long. Trimming removed 3 bases from V and 6 bases from J, with 9 bases in between. CDR3 nucleotides: TGTGCCAGCAGTTTTAGGGGATCTAATTCACCCCTCCACTTT. Protein: CASSFRGSNSPLHF.

The chain joins TRBV25-1 to TRBJ2-7; D is undetermined. There are 11 residues in the CDR3. Germline CDR1 and CDR2: MGHDK and SYGVNS. Trimming stripped 4 bases from V and 4 bases from J, with 5 bases between. DNA of the CDR3: TGTGCCAGCAGTGCCGGTTACGAGCAGTACTTC. It encodes CASSAGYEQYF.

A word on this clone: One end of the junction varies from germline; a read error may be responsible. The V and J genes are TRBV6-2 or TRBV6-3 and TRBJ2-5; tentatively, D is TRBD1 (5 bases). The CDR3 is made up of 14 amino acids. Germline loops: CDR1 MNHEY, CDR2 SVGEGT. The CDR3 here is CASSDSPGSETQYF. CDR3 DNA sequence: TGTGCCAGCAGTGACTCGCCAGGGTCGGAGACCCAGTACTTC.

The rearrangement links TRBV19 to TRBJ1-2, with 8 nucleotides matching TRBD1. The CDR3 extends over 14 amino acids. Looked up from germline, CDR1 is LNHDA and CDR2 is SQIVND (reference sequence). V lost 7 bases and J lost 5; bases outside the gene matches: 9. The CDR3 region has the DNA TGTGCCAGTACCTTACAGGGGGATGGGTATGGCTACACCTTC. Translating gives CASTLQGDGYGYTF.

This chain links TRBV7-9 with TRBJ2-1, with D perhaps TRBD2 (6 bases). CDR3 length: 15 amino acids. Trimming removed 6 bases at V and 0 bases at J, with 12 bases between. In germline, CDR1 is SEHNR, CDR2 FQNEAQ (reference sequence). The CDR3 reads CASRFSDYSYNEQFF. CDR3 in DNA: TGTGCCAGCAGGTTCTCGGACTACTCCTACAATGAGCAGTTCTTC.

This chain joins TRBV3-1 (or the pseudogene TRBV3-2) and TRBJ2-3; 9 nucleotides line up with TRBD2. The J segment lost 0 bases and the V segment lost 5 bases, leaving 18 bases of the junction unmatched. Germline V CDR1 and CDR2: LGHDT, YNNKEL (reference sequence). There are 20 residues in the CDR3. The CDR3 reads CASSFRLADPPESSTDTQYF. The CDR3 DNA reads TGTGCCAGCAGCTTTCGACTAGCGGACCCGCCAGAATCTAGCACAGATACGCAGTATTTT.

The genes are TRBV19 and TRBJ1-1; D is unresolved. CDR3 length: 15 residues. CDR1 LNHDA and CDR2 SQIVND come from the germline V gene (reference sequence). V gave up 7 bases and J gave up 0 bases, with 15 bases separating them. The chain's CDR3 is CASIPRQTMNTEAFF. CDR3 nucleotides: TGTGCCAGTATCCCCCGACAAACCATGAACACTGAAGCTTTCTTT.

To note about this clone: The sample has other DNA sequences that encode this CDR3 too. The chain couples TRBV9 to TRBJ2-1; no clear D gene. CDR3 length: 15 residues. V shed 0 bases and J shed 0 bases, with 7 bases lying between them. Looked up from germline, CDR1 is SGDLS and CDR2 is YYNGEE. The CDR3 nucleotides read TGTGCCAGCAGCGTAGACCTAAGCTCCTACAATGAGCAGTTCTTC. Its protein product is CASSVDLSSYNEQFF.

The V call is TRBV6-5, the J call TRBJ1-6; D remains unclear. Germline loops: CDR1 MNHEY, CDR2 SVGAGI. The CDR3 totals 14 residues. Between the trimmed V and J ends, which lost 6 bases and 9 bases, there was a span of 15 bases. The CDR3 DNA is TGTGCCAGCAGCCCCGGGAACGTGGGTTCACCCCTCCACTTT. Protein sequence: CASSPGNVGSPLHF.

V and J are TRBV6-6 and TRBJ2-4; D is perhaps TRBD1 (6 bases). The germline gives CDR1 MNHNY, CDR2 SVGAGI (reference sequence). The length of the CDR3 is 11 residues. Trimming removed 6 bases at V and 15 bases at J, with 15 bases between. The CDR3 is CASSVQGTAYF. DNA for the CDR3: TGTGCCAGCAGCGTACAGGGCACGGCGTACTTC.

The genes are TRBV18 and TRBJ2-1; possible D gene TRBD2, 6 bases. V lost 3 bases to trimming and J lost 1 base, with 16 bases between them. From germline, CDR1 is KGHSH and CDR2 LQKENI. The CDR3 is made up of 17 amino acids. For the CDR3, the DNA is TGTGCCAGCTCACCCCGTTGGCGGGATATATCCTACAATGAGCAGTTCTTC. Protein: CASSPRWRDISYNEQFF.

J is TRBJ2-1 and V is TRBV12-3 or TRBV12-4, with TRBD2 matching over 9 bases. The CDR3 is made up of 12 amino acids. Trimming cost V 6 bases and J 10 bases; bases outside gene matches: 4. The CDR3 is CASSLTSGEQFF. CDR3 sequence (DNA): TGTGCCAGCAGCCTGACTAGCGGAGAGCAGTTCTTC.

The chain carries TRBV3-1 (or the pseudogene TRBV3-2) and TRBJ2-2, with D possibly TRBD2 on 5 matching bases. The germline V gene has CDR1 LGHDT and CDR2 YNNKEL (reference sequence). The CDR3 has 13 residues. The V and J ends lost 4 bases and 5 bases respectively, with 8 bases between them. Here the CDR3 DNA reads TGTGCCAGCAGCCCTGGGAGAACCGGGGAGCTGTTTTTT. This gives the protein CASSPGRTGELFF.

The chain carries TRBV11-3 and TRBJ1-3; D might be TRBD1 (5 bases). CDR1 and CDR2 (germline): SGHNT, YENEEA. The ends were cut back, 4 bases at V and 0 bases at J, with 16 bases in the middle. The CDR3 length is 17 residues. CDR3 residues: CASSSAGTPGSGNTIYF. The DNA of the CDR3 is TGTGCCAGCAGCTCCGCCGGGACTCCGGGCTCTGGAAACACCATATATTTT.

This clone was seen only a few times. The chain joins TRBV9 to TRBJ1-3; TRBD1 might be the D (6 bases). This CDR3 spans 15 amino acids. CDR1 SGDLS and CDR2 YYNGEE come from the germline V gene. The V end lost 3 bases, the J end lost 4 bases, and 14 bases lay between the germline ends. In DNA form, the CDR3 reads TGTGCCAGCAGCGGCAAACAGGGAACCGGAAACACCATATATTTT. Translation gives CASSGKQGTGNTIYF.

The chain links TRBV7-9 to TRBJ2-2; TRBD2 matches at 7 bases. The CDR3 is made up of 15 amino acids. V shed 3 bases, J shed 1 base, and the junction held 2 bases outside the gene matches. Germline V gene data show CDR1 as SEHNR and CDR2 as FQNEAQ (reference sequence). CDR3 nucleotide sequence: TGTGCCAGCAGCTTTACGGGAGGGAACACCGGGGAGCTGTTTTTT. This codes for CASSFTGGNTGELFF.

V gene TRBV5-1 combines with J gene TRBJ2-7, with D possibly TRBD2 on 5 matching bases. V shed 5 bases and J shed 4 bases, with 13 bases lying between them. CDR1 is SGHRS and CDR2 is YFSETQ in the germline V gene. The CDR3 spans 13 residues. The chain's CDR3 is CASSSEGRYEQYF. CDR3 nucleotides: TGCGCCAGCAGTTCCGAGGGCCGGTACGAGCAGTACTTC.

The J gene is TRBJ1-1, the V gene TRBV27; 9 nucleotides match TRBD1. The ends lost 9 bases at V and 4 bases at J; junction bases unmatched: 24. The CDR3 totals 19 residues. Germline lookup yields CDR1 MNHEY and CDR2 SMNVEV (reference sequence). Written as DNA, the CDR3 is TGTGCCAGATCCAAACCCCGGGACAGGGTCAAAGCCCCTCTCACTGAAGCTTTCTTT. Translation gives CARSKPRDRVKAPLTEAFF.

This chain links TRBV19 with TRBJ2-5; D perhaps matches TRBD2 (5 bases). V gave up 3 bases and J gave up 7 bases, with 9 bases separating them. The CDR3 runs 12 residues. Germline V lookup: CDR1 LNHDA, CDR2 SQIVND (reference sequence). The CDR3 bases are TGTGCCAGTAGTATTGAACGGGGGACCCAGTACTTC. Translated: CASSIERGTQYF.

The V and J genes are TRBV18 and TRBJ1-5, with 7 bases lining up with TRBD1. Germline assignment: CDR1 KGHSH and CDR2 LQKENI. This CDR3 is 16 amino acids long. The V gene end was trimmed by 6 bases and the J gene end by 0 bases; junction bases not matched to a gene: 8. The CDR3 DNA is TGTGCCAGCTCCCTAGGGACAGCGAATAGCAATCAGCCCCAGCATTTT. Amino acids: CASSLGTANSNQPQHF.

This chain joins TRBV7-2 and TRBJ2-4; D not resolved. The CDR3 covers 18 residues. From germline, CDR1 is SGHTA and CDR2 FQGNSA. V was pared by 4 bases and J by 0 bases, with 19 bases between. CDR3 residues: CASSSYINGELAKNIQYF. The CDR3 DNA reads as TGTGCCAGCAGCTCCTATATTAATGGTGAACTAGCCAAAAACATTCAGTACTTC.

The chain is built from TRBV7-6 and TRBJ1-4, with TRBD1 matching over 7 bases. The CDR3 spans 16 residues. Germline V gives CDR1 SGHVS, CDR2 FNYEAQ. The junction had 6 bases not matched to a gene; V was cut back by 5 bases and J by 0 bases. The CDR3 loop reads CASSPWQGATNEKLFF. The CDR3, as DNA: TGTGCCAGCAGCCCGTGGCAGGGGGCAACTAATGAAAAACTGTTTTTT. The full variable domain, completed using reference TRBV7-6 and TRBJ1-4, is GAGVSQSPRYKVTKRGQDVALRCDPISGHVSLYWYRQALGQGPEFLTYFNYEAQQDKSGLPNDRFSAERPEGSISTLTIQRTEQRDSAMYRCASSPWQGATNEKLFFGSGTQLSVL.

The chain uses TRBV7-2 and TRBJ2-2, with D perhaps matching TRBD2 (6 bases). The CDR3 is 15 amino acids. Germline-derived CDR1 and CDR2 are SGHTA and FQGNSA. The ends were cut back, 5 bases at V and 6 bases at J, with 16 bases in the middle. The CDR3 loop is CASSPRNGGAGELFF. Written as DNA, the CDR3 is TGTGCCAGCAGCCCACGCAACGGCGGGGCCGGGGAGCTGTTTTTT.

The chain joins TRBV20-1 to TRBJ1-1; maybe TRBD1 (5 bases). The CDR3 extends over 14 amino acids. V was clipped by 3 bases and J by 0 bases, with 11 bases between them. CDR1 is DFQATT and CDR2 is SNEGSKA in the germline V gene (reference sequence). The CDR3 nucleotides are TGCAGTGCTAGTGCAGGGTCCCTGAACACTGAAGCTTTCTTT. Amino acid sequence: CSASAGSLNTEAFF.

J is TRBJ1-2 and V is TRBV5-8, with TRBD1 matching over 7 bases. V lost 8 bases to trimming and J lost 4 bases; unmatched junction nucleotides: 2. The CDR3 totals 11 residues. CDR1 is SGHTS and CDR2 is YDEGEE in the germline V gene. The CDR3 DNA is TGTGCCAGGAGGGGGCCCTATGGCTACACCTTC. The encoded protein is CARRGPYGYTF.

This sequence joins TRBV6-5 and TRBJ1-4; weak D call: TRBD1 (6 bases). Per the germline V gene, CDR1 is MNHEY and CDR2 is SVGAGI. V dropped 6 bases and J dropped 5 bases, with 10 bases sitting between them. The CDR3 contains 13 residues. The CDR3 DNA reads TGTGCCAGCAGCAGGACAGCGAATGAAAAACTGTTTTTT. This encodes CASSRTANEKLFF.

The rearrangement uses TRBV25-1 and TRBJ2-7; D not certain. The V gene's germline CDR1 is MGHDK and CDR2 SYGVNS. This CDR3 region has 12 residues. V was cut by 4 bases and J by 3 bases, with 7 bases left in between. The CDR3 nucleotides read TGTGCCAGCAGTGCCAGAAACTACGAGCAGTACTTC. Protein: CASSARNYEQYF.

The CDR3 DNA sequence: TGCGCCAGCAGCCAACCAAGGGGCTCGGGAAACACCATATATTTT. It yields the protein CASSQPRGSGNTIYF. The chain recombines TRBV4-1 with TRBJ1-3; tentatively, D is TRBD1 (5 bases). The V end was cut by 2 bases, the J end by 4 bases, with 12 bases between. Germline CDR1 is MGHRA and CDR2 is YSYEKL. The CDR3 length is 15 residues.